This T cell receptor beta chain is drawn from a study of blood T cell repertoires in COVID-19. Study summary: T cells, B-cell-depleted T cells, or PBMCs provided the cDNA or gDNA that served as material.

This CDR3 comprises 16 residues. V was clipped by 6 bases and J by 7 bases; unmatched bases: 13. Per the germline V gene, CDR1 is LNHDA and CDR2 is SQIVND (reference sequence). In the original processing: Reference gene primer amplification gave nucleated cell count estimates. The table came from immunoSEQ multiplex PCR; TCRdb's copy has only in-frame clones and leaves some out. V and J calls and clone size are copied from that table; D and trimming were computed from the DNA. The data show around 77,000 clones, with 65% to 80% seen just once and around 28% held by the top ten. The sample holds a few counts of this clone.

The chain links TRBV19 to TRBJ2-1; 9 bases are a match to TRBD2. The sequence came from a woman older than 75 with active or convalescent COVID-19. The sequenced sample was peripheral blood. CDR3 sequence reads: CASSRLSGGTRNEQFF. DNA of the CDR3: TGTGCCAGTAGCCGTCTTAGCGGGGGTACTCGGAATGAGCAGTTCTTC.